This entry concerns a single T cell receptor (beta chain). The antigen is not known. The record originates from a study of T cell responses to AZD1222 COVID-19 vaccine. The study's findings and limits: Baseline testing showed seropositivity in only six AZD1222 recipients. There were vaccine-associated CD4 TCRs across spike, dominant at 160-218 and 743-854.

The CDR3 is 14 amino acids. J gave up 9 bases and V 5 bases, and 6 bases lay outside the gene matches. The germline CDR1 and CDR2 sequences are SGHVS and FQNEAQ. Clones were sequenced by immunoSEQ multiplex PCR, and TCRdb holds only the in-frame ones, with some missing. This sample carries roughly 93,000 clones, roughly 90% of them seen once, and the ten largest clones take less than 3.5%. The sequence derives from an adult in good health. The chain carries TRBV7-8 and TRBJ2-1; 11 nucleotides agree with TRBD1. Sequencing used peripheral blood, obtained on day 0 of MenACWY control vaccination. The CDR3 reads CASSRTGGGGEQFF. The CDR3 bases are TGTGCCAGCAGCCGGACAGGGGGCGGGGGTGAGCAGTTCTTC.